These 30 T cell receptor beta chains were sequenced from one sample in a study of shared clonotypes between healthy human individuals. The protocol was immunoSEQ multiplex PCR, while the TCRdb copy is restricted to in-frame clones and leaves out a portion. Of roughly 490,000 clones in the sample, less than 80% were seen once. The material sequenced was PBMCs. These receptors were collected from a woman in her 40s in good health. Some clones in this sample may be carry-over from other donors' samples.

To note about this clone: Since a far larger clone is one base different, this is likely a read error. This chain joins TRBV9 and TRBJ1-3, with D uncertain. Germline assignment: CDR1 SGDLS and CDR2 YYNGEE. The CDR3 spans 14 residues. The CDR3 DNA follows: TGTGCCAGCAGCCTCACTTTTGCTGGAAACACCGTATATTTT. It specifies CASSLTFAGNTVYF.

Here the CDR3 DNA reads TGTGCCAGCAGCCCCCGGGGGGCGGGGGAAAACACTGAAGCTTTCTTT. Translating it yields CASSPRGAGENTEAFF. The chain employs TRBV9 and TRBJ1-1; D is perhaps TRBD1 (6 bases). Trimming removed 4 bases from V and 2 bases from J, with 18 bases in between. Per the germline V gene, CDR1 is SGDLS and CDR2 is YYNGEE. The CDR3 has 16 amino acids.

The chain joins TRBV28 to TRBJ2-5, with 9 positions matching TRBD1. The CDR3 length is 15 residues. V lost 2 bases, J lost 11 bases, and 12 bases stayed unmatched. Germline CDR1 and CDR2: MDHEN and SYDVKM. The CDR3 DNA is TGTGCCAGCAGTTTACTCTCGACAGGGGGGGATGAGCAGTACTTC. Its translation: CASSLLSTGGDEQYF. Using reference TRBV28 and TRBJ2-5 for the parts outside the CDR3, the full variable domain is DVKVTQSSRYLVKRTGEKVFLECVQDMDHENMFWYRQDPGLGLRLIYFSYDVKMKEKGDIPEGYSVSREKKERFSLILESASTNQTSMYLCASSLLSTGGDEQYFGPGTRLLVL.

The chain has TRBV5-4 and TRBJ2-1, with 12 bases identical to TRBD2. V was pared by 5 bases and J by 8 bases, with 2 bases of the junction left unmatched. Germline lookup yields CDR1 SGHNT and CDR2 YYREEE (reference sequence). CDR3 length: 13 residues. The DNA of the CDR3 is TGTGCCAGCAGGACTAGCGGGAGAGATGAGCAGTTCTTC. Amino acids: CASRTSGRDEQFF. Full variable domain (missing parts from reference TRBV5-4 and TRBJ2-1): ETGVTQSPTHLIKTRGQQVTLRCSSQSGHNTVSWYQQALGQGPQFIFQYYREEENGRGNFPPRFSGLQFPNYSSELNVNALELDDSALYLCASRTSGRDEQFFGPGTRLTVL.

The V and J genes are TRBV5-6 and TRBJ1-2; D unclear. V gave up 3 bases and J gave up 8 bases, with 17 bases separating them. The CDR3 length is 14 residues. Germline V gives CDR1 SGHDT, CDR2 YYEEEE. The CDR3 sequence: CASSSDGLGLGYTF. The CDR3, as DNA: TGTGCCAGCAGCTCCGACGGTCTAGGGCTGGGCTACACCTTC.

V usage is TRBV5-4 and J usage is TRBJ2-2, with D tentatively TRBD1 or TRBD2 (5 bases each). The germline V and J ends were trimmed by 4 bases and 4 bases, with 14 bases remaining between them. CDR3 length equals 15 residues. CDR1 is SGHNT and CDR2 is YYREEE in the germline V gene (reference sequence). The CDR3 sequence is CASSRLGAGTGELFF. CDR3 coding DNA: TGTGCCAGCAGCCGTCTCGGGGCGGGCACCGGGGAGCTGTTTTTT.

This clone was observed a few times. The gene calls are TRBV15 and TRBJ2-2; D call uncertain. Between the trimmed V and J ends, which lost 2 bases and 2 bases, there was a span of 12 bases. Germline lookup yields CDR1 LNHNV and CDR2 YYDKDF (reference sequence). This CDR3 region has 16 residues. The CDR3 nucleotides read TGTGCCACCAGCAGAATCCGCAGAATCAACACCGGGGAGCTGTTTTTT. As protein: CATSRIRRINTGELFF. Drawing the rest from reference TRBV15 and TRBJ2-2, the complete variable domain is DAMVIQNPRYQVTQFGKPVTLSCSQTLNHNVMYWYQQKSSQAPKLLFHYYDKDFNNEADTPDNFQSRRPNTSFCFLDIRSPGLGDTAMYLCATSRIRRINTGELFFGEGSRLTVL.

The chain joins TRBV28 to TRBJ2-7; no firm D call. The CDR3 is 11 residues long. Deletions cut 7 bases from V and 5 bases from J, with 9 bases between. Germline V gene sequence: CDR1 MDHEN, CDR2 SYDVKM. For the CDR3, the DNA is TGTGCCAGCACCAACCTCCACGAGCAGTACTTC. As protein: CASTNLHEQYF.

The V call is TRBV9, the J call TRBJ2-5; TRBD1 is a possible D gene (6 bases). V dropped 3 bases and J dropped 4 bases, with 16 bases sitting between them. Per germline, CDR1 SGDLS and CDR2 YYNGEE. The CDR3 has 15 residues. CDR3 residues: CASSEGSWGPETQYF. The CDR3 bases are TGTGCCAGCAGCGAGGGGAGTTGGGGGCCAGAGACCCAGTACTTC.

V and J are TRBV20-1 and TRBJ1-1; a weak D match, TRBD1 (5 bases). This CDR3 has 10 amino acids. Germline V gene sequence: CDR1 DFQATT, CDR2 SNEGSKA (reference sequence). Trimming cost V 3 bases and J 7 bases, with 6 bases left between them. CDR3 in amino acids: CSARDIEAFF. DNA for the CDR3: TGCAGTGCTAGGGACATTGAAGCTTTCTTT.

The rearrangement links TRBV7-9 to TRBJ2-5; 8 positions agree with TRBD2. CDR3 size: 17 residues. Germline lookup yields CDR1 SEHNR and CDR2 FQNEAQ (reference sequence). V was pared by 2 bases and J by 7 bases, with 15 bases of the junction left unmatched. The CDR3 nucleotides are TGTGCCAGCAGCTTAAGGGTAACGACTAGCGCCCCAGGGACCCAGTACTTC. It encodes CASSLRVTTSAPGTQYF.

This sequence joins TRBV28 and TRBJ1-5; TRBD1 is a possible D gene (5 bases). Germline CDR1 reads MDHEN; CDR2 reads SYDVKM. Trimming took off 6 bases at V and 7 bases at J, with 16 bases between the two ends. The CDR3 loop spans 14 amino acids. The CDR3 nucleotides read TGTGCCAGCAGGGGGGACCCGGTAGGGCAGCCCCAGCATTTT. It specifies CASRGDPVGQPQHF. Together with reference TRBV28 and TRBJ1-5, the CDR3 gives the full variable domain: DVKVTQSSRYLVKRTGEKVFLECVQDMDHENMFWYRQDPGLGLRLIYFSYDVKMKEKGDIPEGYSVSREKKERFSLILESASTNQTSMYLCASRGDPVGQPQHFGDGTRLSIL.

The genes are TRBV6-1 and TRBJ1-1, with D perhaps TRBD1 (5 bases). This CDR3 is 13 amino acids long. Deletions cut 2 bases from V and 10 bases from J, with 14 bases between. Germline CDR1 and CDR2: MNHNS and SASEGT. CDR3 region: CASSEYRRAGAFF. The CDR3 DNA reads TGTGCCAGCAGTGAATACAGGAGGGCAGGAGCTTTCTTT.

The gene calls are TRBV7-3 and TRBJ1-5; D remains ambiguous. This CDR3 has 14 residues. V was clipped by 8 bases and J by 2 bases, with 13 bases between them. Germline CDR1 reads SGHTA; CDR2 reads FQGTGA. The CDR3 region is CASAPNTRNQPQHF. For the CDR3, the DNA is TGTGCCAGCGCACCCAACACCCGCAATCAGCCCCAGCATTTT.

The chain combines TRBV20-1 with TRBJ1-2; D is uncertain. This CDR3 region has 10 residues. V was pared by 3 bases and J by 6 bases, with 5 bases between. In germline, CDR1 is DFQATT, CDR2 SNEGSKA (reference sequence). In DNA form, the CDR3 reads TGCAGTGCTAGCTTGAATGGCTACACCTTC. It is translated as CSASLNGYTF.

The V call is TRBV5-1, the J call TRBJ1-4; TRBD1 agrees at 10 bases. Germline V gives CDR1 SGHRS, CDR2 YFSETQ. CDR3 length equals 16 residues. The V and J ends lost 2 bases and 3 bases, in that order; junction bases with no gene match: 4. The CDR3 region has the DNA TGCGCCAGCAGCTTTGACGGACAGGGGGCTAATGAAAAACTGTTTTTT. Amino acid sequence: CASSFDGQGANEKLFF. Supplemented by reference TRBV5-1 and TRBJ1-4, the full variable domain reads KAGVTQTPRYLIKTRGQQVTLSCSPISGHRSVSWYQQTPGQGLQFLFEYFSETQRNKGNFPGRFSGRQFSNSRSEMNVSTLELGDSALYLCASSFDGQGANEKLFFGSGTQLSVL.

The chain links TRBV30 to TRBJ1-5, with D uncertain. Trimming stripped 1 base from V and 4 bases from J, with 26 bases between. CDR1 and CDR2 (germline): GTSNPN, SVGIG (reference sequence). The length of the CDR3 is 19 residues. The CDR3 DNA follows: TGTGCCTGGAGTGAGACCCCTACTAAACGCCCGGACGGAAATCAGCCCCAGCATTTT. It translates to CAWSETPTKRPDGNQPQHF.

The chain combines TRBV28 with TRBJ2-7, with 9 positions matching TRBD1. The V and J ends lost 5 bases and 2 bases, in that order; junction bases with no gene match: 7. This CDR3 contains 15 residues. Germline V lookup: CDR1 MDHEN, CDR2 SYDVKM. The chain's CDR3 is CASSTGTGIPYEQYF. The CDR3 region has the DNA TGTGCCAGCAGTACCGGGACAGGGATACCCTACGAGCAGTACTTC.

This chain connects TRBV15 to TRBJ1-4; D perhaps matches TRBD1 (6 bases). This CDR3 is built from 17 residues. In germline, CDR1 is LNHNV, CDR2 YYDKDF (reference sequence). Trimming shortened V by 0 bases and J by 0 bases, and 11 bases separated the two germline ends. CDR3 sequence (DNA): TGTGCCACCAGCAGAGATAGAGCAGGGGCAACTAATGAAAAACTGTTTTTT. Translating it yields CATSRDRAGATNEKLFF.

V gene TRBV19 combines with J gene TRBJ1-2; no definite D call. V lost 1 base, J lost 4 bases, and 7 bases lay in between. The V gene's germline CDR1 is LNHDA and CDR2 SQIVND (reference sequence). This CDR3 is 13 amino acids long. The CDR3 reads CASSIGATYGYTF. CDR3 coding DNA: TGTGCCAGTAGTATAGGGGCGACCTATGGCTACACCTTC.

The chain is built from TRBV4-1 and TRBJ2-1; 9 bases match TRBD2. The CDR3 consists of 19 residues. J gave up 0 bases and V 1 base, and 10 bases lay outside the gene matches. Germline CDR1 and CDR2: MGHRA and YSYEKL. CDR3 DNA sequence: TGCGCCAGCAGCCAAGGAACTAGCGGGTGGGAGAGCTCCTACAATGAGCAGTTCTTC. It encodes CASSQGTSGWESSYNEQFF.

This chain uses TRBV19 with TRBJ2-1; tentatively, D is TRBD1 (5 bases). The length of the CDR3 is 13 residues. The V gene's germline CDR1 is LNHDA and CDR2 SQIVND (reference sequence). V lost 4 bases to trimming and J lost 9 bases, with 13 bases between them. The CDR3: CASSRVQGGEQFF. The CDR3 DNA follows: TGTGCCAGTAGTAGGGTTCAGGGCGGTGAGCAGTTCTTC.

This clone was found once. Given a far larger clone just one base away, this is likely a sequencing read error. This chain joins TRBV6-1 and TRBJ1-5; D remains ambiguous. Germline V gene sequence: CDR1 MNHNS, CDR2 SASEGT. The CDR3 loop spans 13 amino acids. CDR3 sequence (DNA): TGTGCCGGCAGGAGCAATAGCAATCAGCCCCAGCATTTT. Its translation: CAGRSNSNQPQHF.

CDR3 in DNA: TGCAGCGTTTCAAAGGGGGCGCGAGAAGAGACCCAGTACTTC. Its translation is CSVSKGAREETQYF. The rearrangement uses TRBV29-1 and TRBJ2-5, with TRBD1 matching over 7 bases. Germline CDR1 and CDR2: SQVTM and ANQGSEA. V shed 5 bases and J 3 bases; nucleotides not matched to a gene: 9. The CDR3 length is 14 residues. Together with reference TRBV29-1 and TRBJ2-5, the CDR3 gives the full variable domain: SAVISQKPSRDICQRGTSLTIQCQVDSQVTMMFWYRQQPGQSLTLIATANQGSEATYESGFVIDKFPISRPNLTFSTLTVSNMSPEDSSIYLCSVSKGAREETQYFGPGTRLLVL.

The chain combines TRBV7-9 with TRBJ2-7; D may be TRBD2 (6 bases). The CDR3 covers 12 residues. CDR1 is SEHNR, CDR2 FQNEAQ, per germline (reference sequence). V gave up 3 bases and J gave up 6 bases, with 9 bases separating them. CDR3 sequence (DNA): TGTGCCAGCAGCTTCGGGGGTCGCGAGCAGTACTTC. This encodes CASSFGGREQYF. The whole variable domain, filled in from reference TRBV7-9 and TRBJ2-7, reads DTGVSQNPRHKITKRGQNVTFRCDPISEHNRLYWYRQTLGQGPEFLTYFQNEAQLEKSRLLSDRFSAERPKGSFSTLEIQRTEQGDSAMYLCASSFGGREQYFGPGTRLTVT.

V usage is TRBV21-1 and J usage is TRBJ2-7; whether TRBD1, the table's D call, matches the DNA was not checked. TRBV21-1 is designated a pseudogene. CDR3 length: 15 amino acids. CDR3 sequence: CASSKCGPVPYEQYF. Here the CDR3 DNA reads TGTGCCAGCAGCAAATGTGGGCCGGTCCCCTACGAGCAGTACTTC.

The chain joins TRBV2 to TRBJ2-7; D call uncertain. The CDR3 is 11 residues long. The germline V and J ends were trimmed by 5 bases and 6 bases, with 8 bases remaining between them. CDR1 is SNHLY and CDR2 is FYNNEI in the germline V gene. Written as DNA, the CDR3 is TGTGCCAGCAGTATTTCTTTCGAGCAGTACTTC. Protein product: CASSISFEQYF.

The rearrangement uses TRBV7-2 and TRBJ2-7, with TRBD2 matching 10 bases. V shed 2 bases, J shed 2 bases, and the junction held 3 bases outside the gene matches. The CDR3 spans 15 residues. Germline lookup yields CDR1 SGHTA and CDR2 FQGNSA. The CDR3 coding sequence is TGTGCCAGCAGCTTAACACTAGCGGGACCCTACGAGCAGTACTTC. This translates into CASSLTLAGPYEQYF.

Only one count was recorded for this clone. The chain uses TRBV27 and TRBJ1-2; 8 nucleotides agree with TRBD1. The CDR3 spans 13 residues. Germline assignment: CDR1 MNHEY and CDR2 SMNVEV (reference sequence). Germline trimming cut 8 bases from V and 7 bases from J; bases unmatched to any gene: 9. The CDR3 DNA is TGTGCCAGCGGTCGACAGGGGACACGTGGCTACACCTTC. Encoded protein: CASGRQGTRGYTF.

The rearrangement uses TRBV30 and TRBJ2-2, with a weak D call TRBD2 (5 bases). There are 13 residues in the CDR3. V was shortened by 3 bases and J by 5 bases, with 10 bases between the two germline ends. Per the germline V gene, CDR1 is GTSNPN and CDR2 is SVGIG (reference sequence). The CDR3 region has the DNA TGTGCCTGGAGCGCGAGGGTGACCGGGGAGCTGTTTTTT. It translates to CAWSARVTGELFF.